This T cell receptor beta chain appears in the sequencing data of a study of T cell responses to AZD1222 COVID-19 vaccine. Libraries were prepared by immunoSEQ multiplex PCR; TCRdb keeps only in-frame clonotypes and omits some of them. The sample comprises roughly 77,000 clones, 92% of which are singletons, and roughly 7% rests with the top ten. In the case of this clone: Its specificity is unknown.

Study-wide results and caveats: An increase in Spike-specific TCR breadth and depth was observed after two AZD1222 doses. Females outnumbered males among donors, who were mostly white British; clonal diversity was possibly underestimated. Only 5 or 6 individuals given AZD1222 were seropositive at baseline.

V shed 5 bases and J shed 4 bases, with 15 bases lying between them. CDR3 length: 15 residues. Germline V gives CDR1 DFQATT, CDR2 SNEGSKA (reference sequence). Sequencing was performed on peripheral blood, taken on day 0 of MenACWY control vaccination. The chain joins TRBV20-1 to TRBJ1-6; D may be TRBD1 (6 bases). This TCR came from an adult in good health. CDR3 sequence reads: CSARADSLYNSPLHF. In DNA, the CDR3 is TGCAGTGCTCGTGCGGACAGCCTTTATAATTCACCCCTCCACTTT.